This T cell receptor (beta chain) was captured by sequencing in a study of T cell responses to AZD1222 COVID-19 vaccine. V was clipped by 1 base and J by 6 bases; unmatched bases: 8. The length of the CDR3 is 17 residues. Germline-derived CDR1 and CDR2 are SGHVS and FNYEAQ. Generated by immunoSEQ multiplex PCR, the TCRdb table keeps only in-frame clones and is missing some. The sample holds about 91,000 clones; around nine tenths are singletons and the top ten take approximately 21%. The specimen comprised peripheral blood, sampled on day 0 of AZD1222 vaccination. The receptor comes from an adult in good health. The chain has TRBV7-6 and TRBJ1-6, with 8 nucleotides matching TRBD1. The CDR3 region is CASSLDHPQGGNSPLHF. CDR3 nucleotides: TGTGCCAGCAGCTTAGATCATCCACAGGGGGGTAATTCACCCCTCCACTTT.